This T cell receptor beta chain was recovered during a study of identifying expanded T cells in peripheral blood. Here immunoSEQ multiplex PCR was the method, and the copy in TCRdb shows in-frame clones only, minus some. The sample has 70,000 to 100,000 clones; more than 75% are singletons. The length of the CDR3 is 13 residues. The V gene lost 3 bases and the J gene lost 8 bases, with 11 bases spanning the gap. The V gene's germline CDR1 is MNHEY and CDR2 SVGAGI. Input material: blood. This sequence joins TRBV6-5 and TRBJ2-1; maybe TRBD1 (6 bases). The receptor's source is a person between 18 and 75 years old in good health. CDR3 coding DNA: TGTGCCAGCAGTTATGATACAGGGTATGAGCAGTTCTTC. Its protein is CASSYDTGYEQFF.